These 26 T cell receptor beta chains originate from one sample sequenced in a study of cytomegalovirus exposure and HLA in healthy donors. PCR used 60 Vbeta primers and 13 Jbeta primers. TCRdb's table, derived via immunoSEQ multiplex PCR, lists solely in-frame clones and lacks some. Of around 150,000 clones in the sample, around 80% are singletons; the top ten hold over 1.2%. Source material: PBMCs. The receptors were sampled from a man in his late teens or twenties in good health and CMV-seronegative.

This clone was counted once. The V call is TRBV5-1, the J call TRBJ2-3; no clear D. Trimming stripped 3 bases from V and 0 bases from J, with 17 bases between. The CDR3 runs to 17 residues. CDR1 and CDR2 from the germline V gene are SGHRS and YFSETQ. As DNA, the CDR3 is TGCGCCAGCAGCTCCGATGGCGGAACCGTTAGCACAGATACGCAGTATTTT. It is translated as CASSSDGGTVSTDTQYF.

V is TRBV6-5 and J is TRBJ2-3, with 7 nucleotides matching TRBD2. CDR3 length equals 14 residues. Germline V CDR1 and CDR2: MNHEY, SVGAGI. With 7 bases clipped from V and 0 bases from J, the junction kept 4 bases outside the gene matches. The DNA for the CDR3 is TGTGCCAGCAAACTAGCGCCAAGCACAGATACGCAGTATTTT. Its translation is CASKLAPSTDTQYF.

The V and J genes are TRBV19 and TRBJ1-1; TRBD1 agrees at 8 bases. This CDR3 contains 14 residues. Per germline, CDR1 LNHDA and CDR2 SQIVND (reference sequence). J lost 4 bases, V lost 6 bases, and 7 bases had no gene match. The CDR3 nucleotides are TGTGCCAGTAGAGTAACAGGGGGAGGCACTGAAGCTTTCTTT. Its protein is CASRVTGGGTEAFF.

This rearrangement joins TRBV6-6 to TRBJ2-3; 9 bases fit TRBD2. CDR1 is MNHNY and CDR2 is SVGAGI in the germline V gene (reference sequence). The length of the CDR3 is 15 residues. J was trimmed by 9 bases and V by 3 bases; bases with no gene match: 10. CDR3 coding DNA: TGTGCCAGCAGTTATCGGGCGGGGGGGGACGAGACGCAGTATTTT. Its translation: CASSYRAGGDETQYF.

The gene calls are TRBV5-3 and TRBJ2-5; D is perhaps TRBD1 (6 bases). TRBV5-3 is given ORF status, its function remaining uncertain. This CDR3 comprises 14 residues. The ends were cut back, 9 bases at V and 5 bases at J, with 20 bases in the middle. This chain's CDR3 is CAKLGGRLPETQYF. For the CDR3, the DNA is TGTGCCAAACTAGGGGGACGCCTTCCTGAGACCCAGTACTTC.

In its sample, this clone was seen a few times. V is TRBV4-1 and J is TRBJ1-5; the D is unclear. Trimming stripped 3 bases from V and 2 bases from J, with 14 bases between. This CDR3 contains 16 residues. Germline V CDR1 and CDR2: MGHRA, YSYEKL. The chain's CDR3 is CASSHTLLRGNQPQHF. In DNA form, the CDR3 reads TGCGCCAGCAGCCATACCCTTTTAAGAGGCAATCAGCCCCAGCATTTT.

This chain uses TRBV15 with TRBJ2-2, with TRBD1 matching 9 bases. After removal of 1 base from V and 3 bases from J, the junction contained 0 bases not matched to a gene. The CDR3 runs to 15 residues. Looked up from germline, CDR1 is LNHNV and CDR2 is YYDKDF (reference sequence). CDR3 region: CATSRGTGDTGELFF. For the CDR3, the DNA is TGTGCCACCAGCAGAGGGACAGGGGACACCGGGGAGCTGTTTTTT.

The V gene is TRBV28, the J gene TRBJ2-5; D possibly corresponds to TRBD1 (6 bases). The CDR3 is 16 residues long. In germline, CDR1 is MDHEN, CDR2 SYDVKM. Trimming pared 2 bases from V and 2 bases from J, leaving 15 bases between. CDR3 residues: CASSLPLGTRQETQYF. CDR3 bases: TGTGCCAGCAGTTTACCTCTGGGGACACGACAAGAGACCCAGTACTTC.

This clone was found a few times. The chain's CDR3 is CASSQTGKAEAFF. In nucleotides, the CDR3 is TGCGCCAGCAGCCAGACAGGGAAGGCTGAAGCTTTCTTT. The V and J genes are TRBV4-3 and TRBJ1-1, with 7 bases fitting TRBD1. V shed 3 bases and J 6 bases; nucleotides not matched to a gene: 4. This CDR3 spans 13 amino acids. CDR1 LGHNA and CDR2 YSLEER come from the germline V gene.

The chain uses TRBV2 and TRBJ1-5; weak D call: TRBD1 (6 bases). Trimming removed 4 bases from V and 6 bases from J, with 13 bases in between. In germline, CDR1 is SNHLY, CDR2 FYNNEI. The CDR3 contains 14 residues. This CDR3 is CASSAGGESQPQHF. For the CDR3, the DNA is TGTGCCAGCAGTGCTGGGGGCGAGAGTCAGCCCCAGCATTTT.

The table lists this clone with a few counts. The V and J genes are TRBV30 and TRBJ1-1, with a weak D call TRBD1 (5 bases). The germline gives CDR1 GTSNPN, CDR2 SVGIG (reference sequence). The CDR3 runs 13 residues. CDR3 sequence: CARREGRDTEAFF. CDR3 nucleotides: TGTGCGAGACGTGAGGGGAGGGACACTGAAGCTTTCTTT.

This clone was detected only once. The V gene is TRBV27, the J gene TRBJ2-5, with TRBD2 identical over 12 bases. The CDR3 loop spans 14 amino acids. V shed 2 bases, J shed 5 bases, and the junction held 0 bases outside the gene matches. Germline V gene data show CDR1 as MNHEY and CDR2 as SMNVEV (reference sequence). Here the CDR3 reads CASSLTSGRETQYF. CDR3 DNA sequence: TGTGCCAGCAGTTTAACTAGCGGGAGGGAGACCCAGTACTTC.

The chain joins TRBV7-9 to TRBJ2-5; TRBD2 might be the D (6 bases). The end of the DNA fits TRBJ2-7 better, so the J call may be wrong. Germline V gene lookup returns CDR1 SEHNR and CDR2 FQNEAQ (reference sequence). CDR3 length: 15 amino acids. The CDR3 loop reads CASSLTTGVPYEQYF. As DNA, the CDR3 is TGTGCCAGCAGCTTAACCACGGGGGTCCCCTACGAGCAGTACTTC.

The V call is TRBV6-4, the J call TRBJ2-1, with 11 bases fitting TRBD1. V lost 7 bases and J lost 7; bases outside the gene matches: 12. Germline V lookup: CDR1 MRHNA, CDR2 SNTAGT. This CDR3 is 16 amino acids long. CDR3 protein: CASTLEGDRGWNEQFF. The CDR3 DNA sequence: TGTGCCAGCACCTTGGAGGGGGACAGGGGGTGGAATGAGCAGTTCTTC.

The chain recombines TRBV7-9 with TRBJ2-1; 7 bases fit TRBD2. V lost 0 bases to trimming and J lost 0 bases; unmatched junction nucleotides: 8. Germline assignment: CDR1 SEHNR and CDR2 FQNEAQ (reference sequence). The CDR3 sequence is 18 residues long. CDR3 sequence reads: CASSLALGSGSSYNEQFF. In DNA, the CDR3 is TGTGCCAGCAGCTTAGCGCTTGGTAGCGGGTCCTCCTACAATGAGCAGTTCTTC.

The V call is TRBV29-1, the J call TRBJ2-1; 9 positions match TRBD2. The CDR3 has 17 amino acids. Germline V gene sequence: CDR1 SQVTM, CDR2 ANQGSEA. The V gene end was trimmed by 7 bases and the J gene end by 3 bases; junction bases not matched to a gene: 16. CDR3 sequence reads: CSAGAGGPSKVYNEQFF. In DNA, the CDR3 is TGCAGCGCTGGGGCGGGAGGGCCGAGTAAGGTCTACAATGAGCAGTTCTTC.

The genes are TRBV9 and TRBJ2-2, with TRBD1 as a possible D gene (6 bases). This CDR3 has 15 residues. Germline V gene sequence: CDR1 SGDLS, CDR2 YYNGEE. V was clipped by 3 bases and J by 2 bases, with 11 bases between them. CDR3 region: CASSAGQTNTGELFF. The CDR3 DNA follows: TGTGCCAGCAGCGCCGGACAGACCAACACCGGGGAGCTGTTTTTT. Combining the CDR3 with reference TRBV9 and TRBJ2-2 gives the whole variable domain DSGVTQTPKHLITATGQRVTLRCSPRSGDLSVYWYQQSLDQGLQFLIQYYNGEERAKGNILERFSAQQFPDLHSELNLSSLELGDSALYFCASSAGQTNTGELFFGEGSRLTVL.

The gene calls are TRBV28 and TRBJ1-4; 7 positions match TRBD1. This CDR3 has 16 amino acids. The V segment lost 4 bases and the J segment 4 bases; nucleotides outside the gene matches: 9. Germline assignment: CDR1 MDHEN and CDR2 SYDVKM. The CDR3 here is CASSSNDRANNEKLFF. The DNA of the CDR3 is TGTGCCAGCAGTTCAAACGACAGGGCGAATAATGAAAAACTGTTTTTT.

The gene calls are TRBV11-2 and TRBJ2-5, with D tentatively TRBD1 (6 bases). The CDR3 totals 14 residues. V lost 1 base and J lost 2, with 8 bases in between. The germline CDR1 and CDR2 sequences are SGHAT and FQNNGV. The CDR3 coding sequence is TGTGCCAGCAGCTTAGGGACAGTTCAAGAGACCCAGTACTTC. This encodes CASSLGTVQETQYF.

The chain is built from TRBV29-1 and TRBJ2-7; TRBD2 agrees at 7 bases. Looked up from germline, CDR1 is SQVTM and CDR2 is ANQGSEA. CDR3 size: 14 residues. V was clipped by 6 bases and J by 1 base; unmatched bases: 9. Here the CDR3 DNA reads TGCAGCGTGAGACTAGCTCTGGCGTCCTACGAGCAGTACTTC. This translates into CSVRLALASYEQYF.

This clone was recorded once. The chain is built from TRBV5-6 and TRBJ2-7, with D maybe TRBD2 (7 bases). Germline V CDR1 and CDR2: SGHDT, YYEEEE. With 7 bases removed from V and 4 bases from J, the gap between germline ends came to 18 bases. This CDR3 comprises 14 residues. Written as DNA, the CDR3 is TGTGCCAGCGGAAAAAGCGGGACAAGGTACGAGCAGTACTTC. Amino acids: CASGKSGTRYEQYF.

This rearrangement joins TRBV14 to TRBJ1-1; perhaps TRBD1 as D (6 bases). Between the trimmed V and J ends, which lost 2 bases and 7 bases, there was a span of 14 bases. Germline lookup yields CDR1 SGHDN and CDR2 FVKESK. The CDR3 is 14 amino acids. The CDR3 sequence: CASSQSQGRVEAFF. CDR3 nucleotide sequence: TGTGCCAGCAGCCAATCACAGGGAAGGGTTGAAGCTTTCTTT.

This chain uses TRBV27 with TRBJ2-1, with 10 positions matching TRBD2. The CDR3 runs to 13 residues. J lost 7 bases, V lost 5 bases, and 2 bases had no gene match. Germline V CDR1 and CDR2: MNHEY, SMNVEV (reference sequence). The CDR3 DNA reads as TGTGCCAGCAGTCTAGCGGGAGTAAATGAGCAGTTCTTC. The encoded protein is CASSLAGVNEQFF.

The CDR3: CASGRPGAGVGNEQFF. The CDR3 DNA follows: TGTGCTAGTGGCCGACCTGGAGCGGGAGTGGGCAATGAGCAGTTCTTC. V is TRBV12-5 and J is TRBJ2-1; TRBD2 matches 8 bases. The CDR3 totals 16 residues. V trimming: 6 bases; J trimming: 6 bases; junction bases outside the gene matches: 13. Germline assignment: CDR1 LGHNT and CDR2 FRNRAP.

The genes are TRBV15 and TRBJ1-2; 7 bases are a match to TRBD1. V lost 3 bases and J lost 5; bases outside the gene matches: 6. CDR3 length: 14 residues. Germline values: CDR1 LNHNV, CDR2 YYDKDF (reference sequence). CDR3 loop: CATSSERGPYGYTF. The CDR3 region has the DNA TGTGCCACCAGCAGTGAAAGGGGGCCATATGGCTACACCTTC.

The rearrangement links TRBV2 to TRBJ1-1; tentatively, D is TRBD1 (5 bases). This CDR3 region has 15 residues. Per the germline V gene, CDR1 is SNHLY and CDR2 is FYNNEI. Trimming pared 11 bases from V and 1 base from J, leaving 20 bases between. The CDR3 sequence is CAAEFYKTGNTEAFF. CDR3 nucleotide sequence: TGTGCCGCTGAATTCTACAAAACAGGGAACACTGAAGCTTTCTTT.